The rows below give T cell receptor beta chains drawn from one sample of a study of blood T cells in healthy people across ages. TCRdb reprocessed the 5' RACE reads with MiXCR, giving one entry per CDR3 protein. The sample carries hundreds of thousands of distinct CDR3 sequences, under 25% recorded once. Sequencing input: blood. These TCRs come from a man between 70 and 80 years old in good health. The CDR3 runs from the conserved cysteine through the conserved F or W. D genes are given only for firm matches. Clone size is shown for a subset of rows, as once, few, many or a class of expanded clone.

len: 13; j_gene: TRBJ2-7; v_gene: TRBV12-3/TRBV12-4; d_gene: .; abundance: many; CDR3aa: CASMYEATYEQYF; CDR3nt: TGTGCCAGCATGTATGAGGCTACCTACGAGCAGTACTTC
len: 16; j_gene: TRBJ2-7; v_gene: TRBV6-2/TRBV6-3; d_gene: TRBD2; abundance: few; CDR3aa: CASSPQTSGTSYEQYF; CDR3nt: TGTGCCAGCAGTCCCCAGACTAGCGGGACCTCCTACGAGCAGTACTTC
len: 14; j_gene: TRBJ2-7; v_gene: TRBV7-9; d_gene: TRBD1; abundance: few; CDR3aa: CASSGDRGLYEQYF; CDR3nt: TGTGCCAGCAGCGGGGACAGGGGGCTGTACGAGCAGTACTTC
len: 15; j_gene: TRBJ2-5; v_gene: TRBV20-1; d_gene: TRBD2; abundance: .; CDR3aa: CSARPTTSVQETQYF; CDR3nt: TGCAGTGCTAGACCTACAACTAGCGTACAAGAGACCCAGTACTTC
len: 12; j_gene: TRBJ1-1; v_gene: TRBV6-1; d_gene: .; abundance: few; CDR3aa: CASGDRLPEAFF; CDR3nt: TGTGCCAGCGGAGACAGGTTGCCTGAAGCTTTCTTT
len: 14; j_gene: TRBJ2-7; v_gene: TRBV3-1; d_gene: .; abundance: .; CDR3aa: CASSQRTTNNERFF; CDR3nt: TGTGCCAGCAGCCAAAGGACTACCAACAATGAGCGGTTCTTC
len: 15; j_gene: TRBJ2-1; v_gene: TRBV7-9; d_gene: .; abundance: many; CDR3aa: CASTMESGVANEQFF; CDR3nt: TGTGCCAGCACCATGGAATCAGGGGTGGCCAATGAGCAGTTCTTC
len: 16; j_gene: TRBJ2-1; v_gene: TRBV24-1; d_gene: TRBD1; abundance: .; CDR3aa: CATSDLDRDSYNEQFF; CDR3nt: TGTGCCACCAGTGACCTGGACAGGGACTCCTACAATGAGCAGTTCTTC
len: 12; j_gene: TRBJ2-1; v_gene: TRBV3-1; d_gene: .; abundance: .; CDR3aa: CASSSEGNEQFF; CDR3nt: TGTGCCAGCAGCTCGGAGGGCAATGAGCAGTTCTTC
len: 15; j_gene: TRBJ1-4; v_gene: TRBV19; d_gene: .; abundance: few; CDR3aa: CASSIFAISGEKLFF; CDR3nt: TGTGCCAGTAGTATATTCGCGATATCCGGTGAAAAACTGTTTTTT
len: 14; j_gene: TRBJ1-1; v_gene: TRBV7-3; d_gene: .; abundance: few; CDR3aa: CASSNRAGGTEAFF; CDR3nt: TGTGCCAGCAGCAACAGGGCGGGGGGCACTGAAGCTTTCTTT
len: 13; j_gene: TRBJ2-1; v_gene: TRBV5-1; d_gene: .; abundance: .; CDR3aa: CASSFSSSPMQFF; CDR3nt: TGCGCCAGCAGCTTCTCCTCGAGTCCGATGCAGTTCTTC
len: 15; j_gene: TRBJ2-1; v_gene: TRBV20-1; d_gene: TRBD2; abundance: few; CDR3aa: CSAMGLAGTYNEQFF; CDR3nt: TGCAGTGCCATGGGACTAGCGGGAACCTACAATGAGCAGTTCTTC
len: 11; j_gene: TRBJ1-5; v_gene: TRBV12-3/TRBV12-4; d_gene: .; abundance: few; CDR3aa: CASGAHQPQHF; CDR3nt: TGTGCCAGCGGGGCCCATCAGCCCCAGCATTTT
len: 17; j_gene: TRBJ2-1; v_gene: TRBV18; d_gene: .; abundance: few; CDR3aa: CASSPWGGTDSSNEQFF; CDR3nt: TGTGCCAGCTCACCGTGGGGTGGGACTGATTCTTCCAATGAGCAGTTCTTC